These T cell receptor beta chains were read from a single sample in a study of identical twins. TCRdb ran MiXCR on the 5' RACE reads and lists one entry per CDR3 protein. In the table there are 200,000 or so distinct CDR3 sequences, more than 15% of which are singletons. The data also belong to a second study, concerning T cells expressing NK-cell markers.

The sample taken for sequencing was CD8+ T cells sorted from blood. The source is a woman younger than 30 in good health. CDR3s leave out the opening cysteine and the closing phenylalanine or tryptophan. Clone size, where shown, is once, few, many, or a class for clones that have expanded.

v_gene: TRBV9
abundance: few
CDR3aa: ASSPSSGGYEQY

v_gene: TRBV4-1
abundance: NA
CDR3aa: ASSQTTYDRTTDTQY

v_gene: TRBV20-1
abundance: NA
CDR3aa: SASAGVVIQY

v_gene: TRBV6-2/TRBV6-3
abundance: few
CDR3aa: ASSYRDRGTGELF

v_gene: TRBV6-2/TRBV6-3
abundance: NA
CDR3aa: ASSYRHSYEQY

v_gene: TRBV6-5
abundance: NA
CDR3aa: ASSSPTSYNSPLH

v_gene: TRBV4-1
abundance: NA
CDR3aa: ASSQVGGIAYEQY

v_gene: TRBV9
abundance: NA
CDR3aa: ASSVGVGQGDEQY

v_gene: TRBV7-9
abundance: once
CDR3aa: ASSGGGRGVNEQF

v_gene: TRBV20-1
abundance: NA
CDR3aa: SADGLAGRTDTQY